Shown below are 13 T cell receptor beta chains from a single sample sequenced in a study of shared clonotypes between healthy human individuals. Only in-frame clones appear in the TCRdb table, and some are missing; sequencing was by immunoSEQ multiplex PCR. The sample includes some 2,100,000 clones, 90% to 95% seen only once; the top ten take roughly 1.7%. Terminally differentiated effector memory CD45RA+ cells were excluded from the naive CD8 cells, which were CD45RO-negative and positively selected for CCR7. Sample: naive CD8+ T cells from PBMCs. These receptors all come from a man between 18 and 29 years old in good health. Some clones in this sample may be carry-over from other donors' samples.

The count of this clone is one. The chain joins TRBV5-1 to TRBJ1-2, with TRBD1 matching 12 bases. Losses at the gene ends were 3 bases for V and 2 bases for J; bases not matched to a gene: 2. CDR1 is SGHRS, CDR2 YFSETQ, per germline. The CDR3 covers 15 residues. The CDR3 DNA is TGCGCCAGCAGCTGGGACAGGGGGCAGAACTATGGCTACACCTTC. This codes for CASSWDRGQNYGYTF.

V is TRBV29-1 and J is TRBJ2-2, with D perhaps TRBD2 (6 bases). Looked up from germline, CDR1 is SQVTM and CDR2 is ANQGSEA. V gave up 3 bases and J gave up 8 bases, with 7 bases separating them. The CDR3 spans 11 residues. CDR3 residues: CSVDGGGELFF. CDR3 sequence (DNA): TGCAGCGTTGACGGGGGTGGGGAGCTGTTTTTT.

This sequence joins TRBV5-1 and TRBJ2-2; D could derive from TRBD1 or TRBD2 (5 bases each). This CDR3 is 16 amino acids long. Trimming pared 4 bases from V and 4 bases from J, leaving 17 bases between. Germline assignment: CDR1 SGHRS and CDR2 YFSETQ. CDR3 in amino acids: CASSENRDHSTGELFF. Here the CDR3 DNA reads TGCGCCAGCAGCGAAAACCGGGACCACAGCACCGGGGAGCTGTTTTTT.

The rearrangement uses TRBV9 and TRBJ2-1, with 9 nucleotides matching TRBD2. Losses at the gene ends were 3 bases for V and 1 base for J; bases not matched to a gene: 5. Germline V gives CDR1 SGDLS, CDR2 YYNGEE. This CDR3 contains 16 residues. The CDR3 loop is CASSENLAGSYNEQFF. DNA of the CDR3: TGTGCCAGCAGCGAAAACCTAGCGGGATCCTACAATGAGCAGTTCTTC.

The rearrangement joins TRBV7-2 to TRBJ2-7; 7 bases match TRBD2. The CDR3 has 14 residues. Germline CDR1 SGHTA, CDR2 FQGNSA. With V trimmed by 1 base and J by 3 bases, 3 bases remained unmatched. Here the CDR3 DNA reads TGTGCCAGCAGCTTAGTGCTAGCGGTCTACGAGCAGTACTTC. It encodes CASSLVLAVYEQYF.

The V call is TRBV11-1, the J call TRBJ2-3; a possible D gene is TRBD2 (5 bases). CDR1 is SGHAT and CDR2 is FQDESV in the germline V gene (reference sequence). With 5 bases removed from V and 0 bases from J, the gap between germline ends came to 15 bases. CDR3 length: 16 residues. CDR3 sequence (DNA): TGTGCCAGCAGCCCAGGACTCAGAGTTAGCACAGATACGCAGTATTTT. Translating gives CASSPGLRVSTDTQYF.

The V call is TRBV5-6, the J call TRBJ2-7; TRBD1 matches 7 bases. The CDR3 is 11 residues long. CDR1 is SGHDT and CDR2 is YYEEEE in the germline V gene. With 3 bases clipped from V and 9 bases from J, the junction kept 3 bases outside the gene matches. The CDR3 DNA reads TGTGCCAGCAGCTCTCGACAGGGGCAGTACTTC. Translation: CASSSRQGQYF.

The chain has TRBV7-9 and TRBJ2-7; D call uncertain. There are 12 residues in the CDR3. Trimming left V 1 base short and J 6 bases short, with 7 bases between. Germline V gives CDR1 SEHNR, CDR2 FQNEAQ (reference sequence). Written as DNA, the CDR3 is TGTGCCAGCAGCTTAGTAAGAGCCGAGCAGTACTTC. Protein sequence: CASSLVRAEQYF.

The V gene is TRBV29-1, the J gene TRBJ2-2; TRBD2 matches at 12 bases. V was pared by 5 bases and J by 0 bases, with 4 bases of the junction left unmatched. The CDR3 runs 16 residues. CDR1 and CDR2 (germline): SQVTM, ANQGSEA. The CDR3 nucleotides are TGCAGCGTTACGGGACTAGCGGGTACGAACACCGGGGAGCTGTTTTTT. Its translation: CSVTGLAGTNTGELFF.

A remark on this clone: Within the sample, other DNA sequences also encode this same CDR3. The rearrangement uses TRBV27 and TRBJ1-1, with D possibly TRBD1 on 6 matching bases. The CDR3 has 14 amino acids. Trimming stripped 2 bases from V and 3 bases from J, with 10 bases between. Germline V gives CDR1 MNHEY, CDR2 SMNVEV (reference sequence). The CDR3 protein is CASSLTGRDTEAFF. CDR3 in DNA: TGTGCCAGCAGTTTAACAGGGCGGGACACTGAAGCTTTCTTT.

V and J are TRBV9 and TRBJ1-2; 7 bases fit TRBD1. The CDR3 is made up of 15 amino acids. After removal of 3 bases from V and 6 bases from J, the junction contained 11 bases not matched to a gene. Looked up from germline, CDR1 is SGDLS and CDR2 is YYNGEE. In nucleotides, the CDR3 is TGTGCCAGCAGCGGAGAAGGGACAGCGGGGAATGGCTACACCTTC. Protein product: CASSGEGTAGNGYTF. The full variable domain, its missing parts supplied by reference TRBV9 and TRBJ1-2, is DSGVTQTPKHLITATGQRVTLRCSPRSGDLSVYWYQQSLDQGLQFLIQYYNGEERAKGNILERFSAQQFPDLHSELNLSSLELGDSALYFCASSGEGTAGNGYTFGSGTRLTVV.

In its sample, this clone was seen a few times. The chain couples TRBV4-1 to TRBJ1-5, with 9 bases identical to TRBD1. CDR1 and CDR2 (germline): MGHRA, YSYEKL. This CDR3 spans 14 amino acids. Losses at the gene ends were 5 bases for V and 4 bases for J; bases not matched to a gene: 3. CDR3 in amino acids: CASSADRGNQPQHF. The CDR3 nucleotides read TGCGCCAGCAGCGCGGACAGGGGAAATCAGCCCCAGCATTTT.

CDR3 nucleotides: TGTGCCAGCAGTTTAAACGGTCATGAGCAGTACTTC. This sequence encodes CASSLNGHEQYF. V gene TRBV28 combines with J gene TRBJ2-7, with D hard to call. V lost 2 bases and J lost 7, with 9 bases in between. This CDR3 has 12 amino acids. Germline CDR1 reads MDHEN; CDR2 reads SYDVKM.